Listed here are 2 T cell receptor beta chains from one sample, sequenced in a study of blood T cell repertoires in COVID-19. Clones were sequenced by immunoSEQ multiplex PCR, and TCRdb holds only the in-frame ones, with some missing. The sample has 130,000 to 150,000 clones; 65% to 80% are singletons. The sample comprised peripheral blood. The source is a woman aged 60-75 years with acute or convalescent COVID-19.

The V gene is TRBV5-4, the J gene TRBJ2-7; 8 bases are shared with TRBD2. V shed 1 base, J shed 7 bases, and the junction held 10 bases outside the gene matches. This CDR3 region has 15 residues. Germline CDR1 is SGHNT and CDR2 is YYREEE (reference sequence). The CDR3 is CASSLQGLGLREQYF. CDR3 bases: TGTGCCAGCAGCTTGCAGGGACTAGGTCTTCGGGAGCAGTACTTC.

The J gene is TRBJ2-7, the V gene TRBV19; D is unresolved. V lost 5 bases to trimming and J lost 4 bases, with 12 bases between them. CDR1 and CDR2 (germline): LNHDA, SQIVND (reference sequence). This CDR3 spans 13 amino acids. The DNA of the CDR3 is TGTGCCAGTAGTTCAGTCCTCTGGTACGAGCAGTACTTC. Protein: CASSSVLWYEQYF.